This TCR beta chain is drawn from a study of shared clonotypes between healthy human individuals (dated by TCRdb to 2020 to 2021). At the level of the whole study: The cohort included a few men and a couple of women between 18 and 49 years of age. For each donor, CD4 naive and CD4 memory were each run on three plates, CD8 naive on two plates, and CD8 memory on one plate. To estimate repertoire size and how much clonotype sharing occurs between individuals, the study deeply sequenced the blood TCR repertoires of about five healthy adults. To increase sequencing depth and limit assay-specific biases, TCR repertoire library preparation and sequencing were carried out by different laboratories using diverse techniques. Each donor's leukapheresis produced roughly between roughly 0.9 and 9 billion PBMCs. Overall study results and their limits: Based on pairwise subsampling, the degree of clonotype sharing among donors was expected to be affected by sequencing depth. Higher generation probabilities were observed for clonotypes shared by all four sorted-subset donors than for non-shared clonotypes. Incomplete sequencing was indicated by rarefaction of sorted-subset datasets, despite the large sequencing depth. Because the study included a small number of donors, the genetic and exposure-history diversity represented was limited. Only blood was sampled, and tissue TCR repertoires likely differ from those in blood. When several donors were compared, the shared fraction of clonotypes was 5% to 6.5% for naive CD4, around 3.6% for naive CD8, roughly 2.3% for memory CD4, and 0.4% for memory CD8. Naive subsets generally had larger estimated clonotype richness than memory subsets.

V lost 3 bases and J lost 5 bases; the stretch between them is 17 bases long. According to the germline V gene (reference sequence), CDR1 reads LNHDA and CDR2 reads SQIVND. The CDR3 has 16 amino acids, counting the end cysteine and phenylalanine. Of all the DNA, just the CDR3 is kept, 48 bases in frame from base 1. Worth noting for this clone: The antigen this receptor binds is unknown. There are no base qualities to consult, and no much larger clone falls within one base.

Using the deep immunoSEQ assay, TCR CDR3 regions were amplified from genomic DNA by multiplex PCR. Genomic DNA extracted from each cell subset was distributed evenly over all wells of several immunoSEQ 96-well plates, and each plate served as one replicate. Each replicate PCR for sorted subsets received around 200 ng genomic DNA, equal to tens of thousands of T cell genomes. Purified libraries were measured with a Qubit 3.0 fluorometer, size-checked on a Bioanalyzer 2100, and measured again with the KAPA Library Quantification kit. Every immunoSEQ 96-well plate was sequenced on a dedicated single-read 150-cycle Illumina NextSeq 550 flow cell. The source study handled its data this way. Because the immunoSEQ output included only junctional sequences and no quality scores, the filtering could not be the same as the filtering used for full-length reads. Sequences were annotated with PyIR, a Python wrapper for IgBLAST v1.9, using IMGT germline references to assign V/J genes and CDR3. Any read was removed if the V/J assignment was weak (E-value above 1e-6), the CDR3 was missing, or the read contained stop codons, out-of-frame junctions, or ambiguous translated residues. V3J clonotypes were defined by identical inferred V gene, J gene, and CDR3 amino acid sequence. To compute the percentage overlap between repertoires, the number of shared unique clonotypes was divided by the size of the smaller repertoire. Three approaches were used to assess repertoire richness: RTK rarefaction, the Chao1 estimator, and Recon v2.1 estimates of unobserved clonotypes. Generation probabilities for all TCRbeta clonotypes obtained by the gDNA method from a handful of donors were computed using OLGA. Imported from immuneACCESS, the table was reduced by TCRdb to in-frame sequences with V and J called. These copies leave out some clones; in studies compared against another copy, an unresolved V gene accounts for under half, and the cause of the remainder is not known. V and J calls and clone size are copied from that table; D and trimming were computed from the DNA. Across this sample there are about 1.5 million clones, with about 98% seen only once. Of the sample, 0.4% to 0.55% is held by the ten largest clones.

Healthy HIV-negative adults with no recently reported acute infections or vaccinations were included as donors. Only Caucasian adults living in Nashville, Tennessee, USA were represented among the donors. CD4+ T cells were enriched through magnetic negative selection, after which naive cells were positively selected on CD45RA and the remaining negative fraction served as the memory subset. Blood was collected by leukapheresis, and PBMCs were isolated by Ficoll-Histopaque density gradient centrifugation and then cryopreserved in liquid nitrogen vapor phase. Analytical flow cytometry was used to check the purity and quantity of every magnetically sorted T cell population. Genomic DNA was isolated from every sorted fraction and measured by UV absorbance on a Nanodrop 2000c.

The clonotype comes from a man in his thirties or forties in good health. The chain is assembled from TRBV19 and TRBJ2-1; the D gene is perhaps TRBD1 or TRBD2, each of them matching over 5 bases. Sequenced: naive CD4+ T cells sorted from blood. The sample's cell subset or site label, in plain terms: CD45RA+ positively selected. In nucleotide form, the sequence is TGTGCCAGTAGTATTACGGGGATGGGACGGAACAATGAGCAGTTCTTC. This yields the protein CASSITGMGRNNEQFF.